The 5 T cell receptor beta chains listed next were all sequenced from one sample in a study of CD8+ T cells in alopecia areata. Treatment in this sample: oral pan-JAK inhibitor, 5-10 mg twice daily. Extraction of RNA preceded its reverse transcription into cDNA, which served as the sequencing template. Profiling relied on immunoSEQ multiplex PCR, and the TCRdb table lists in-frame clones only, not all of them. The table has about 300,000 clones, roughly 60% seen once. The sequencing used CD4+ T cells sorted from blood, collected at week 24, from a patient treated with tofacitinib. These receptors came from a human donor with alopecia areata.

The gene calls are TRBV6-5 and TRBJ2-5; D not resolved. Trimming removed 0 bases from V and 5 bases from J, with 13 bases in between. This CDR3 region has 15 residues. Germline V gene lookup returns CDR1 MNHEY and CDR2 SVGAGI. The chain's CDR3 is CASSYSIGLRETQYF. The DNA for the CDR3 is TGTGCCAGCAGTTACTCGATAGGGCTCCGGGAGACCCAGTACTTC.

The V and J genes are TRBV30 and TRBJ2-6; no clear D gene. This CDR3 has 14 residues. Between the trimmed V and J ends, which lost 4 bases and 0 bases, there was a span of 7 bases. Germline loops: CDR1 GTSNPN, CDR2 SVGIG (reference sequence). The DNA of the CDR3 is TGTGCCTGGAACGACCTCTCTGGGGCCAACGTCCTGACTTTC. This sequence encodes CAWNDLSGANVLTF. Full variable domain (remainder filled in from reference TRBV30 and TRBJ2-6): SQTIHQWPATLVQPVGSPLSLECTVEGTSNPNLYWYRQAAGRGLQLLFYSVGIGQISSEVPQNLSASRPQDRQFILSSKKLLLSDSGFYLCAWNDLSGANVLTFGAGSRLTVL.

This sequence joins TRBV28 and TRBJ2-7; the match to TRBD1 covers 12 bases. CDR3 length equals 16 residues. Per germline, CDR1 MDHEN and CDR2 SYDVKM. V was pared by 6 bases and J by 5 bases, with 11 bases of the junction left unmatched. The CDR3 nucleotides read TGTGCCAGCAGGTCCCCGGGACAGGGGGCTGGCCACGAGCAGTACTTC. It translates to CASRSPGQGAGHEQYF.

This clone was seen a handful of times. This chain connects TRBV7-9 to TRBJ2-5, with 13 bases matching TRBD2. CDR1 and CDR2 from the germline V gene are SEHNR and FQNEAQ (reference sequence). J lost 9 bases, V lost 3 bases, and 10 bases had no gene match. The CDR3 spans 16 residues. CDR3: CASSFPGTSGDRAQYF. The CDR3 DNA reads TGTGCCAGCAGCTTCCCTGGGACTAGCGGGGATCGGGCCCAGTACTTC. The variable domain in full, completed from reference TRBV7-9 and TRBJ2-5, reads DTGVSQNPRHKITKRGQNVTFRCDPISEHNRLYWYRQTLGQGPEFLTYFQNEAQLEKSRLLSDRFSAERPKGSFSTLEIQRTEQGDSAMYLCASSFPGTSGDRAQYFGPGTRLLVL.

The chain uses TRBV7-2 and TRBJ2-7, with 10 bases that match TRBD1. Unmatched junction bases numbered 3, after V lost 3 bases and J lost 7 bases. In germline, CDR1 is SGHTA, CDR2 FQGNSA. The CDR3 covers 13 residues. The CDR3 DNA reads TGTGCCAGCAGCTTCGACAGGGGGCGTGAGCAGTACTTC. Residues: CASSFDRGREQYF.